This entry lists 9 T cell receptor beta chains sequenced from one sample in a study of T-cell reconstitution after alpha-beta-depleted transplantation in children. For TCRbeta, the library was prepared with unique molecular identifiers. TCRdb passed the PCR reads through MiXCR, listing each CDR3 protein once. Of about 440,000 distinct CDR3 sequences in the sample, around two fifths were seen once. The sample was PBMCs, taken before TCRalphabeta/CD19-depleted stem cell transplant. The receptors derive from a girl between 2 and 10 years old with aplastic anemia, due to receive a stem cell transplant.

The CDR3 here is CSAPPGQGSNQPQHF. Written as DNA, the CDR3 is TGCAGTGCTCCTCCGGGACAGGGGAGCAATCAGCCCCAGCATTTT. V usage is TRBV20-1 and J usage is TRBJ1-5, with TRBD1 matching over 10 bases. This CDR3 region has 15 residues. V was pared by 5 bases and J by 1 base, with 5 bases of the junction left unmatched. CDR1 is DFQATT, CDR2 SNEGSKA, per germline (reference sequence).

The rearrangement links TRBV27 to TRBJ2-7; 13 nucleotides line up with TRBD2. Germline CDR1 is MNHEY and CDR2 is SMNVEV (reference sequence). The CDR3 spans 14 residues. After removal of 8 bases from V and 6 bases from J, the junction contained 7 bases not matched to a gene. The CDR3 DNA sequence: TGTGCCAGCGTCGGACTAGCGGGAGTAGGCGAGCAGTACTTC. Its protein is CASVGLAGVGEQYF.

The gene calls are TRBV29-1 and TRBJ2-3, with D possibly matching TRBD2 (7 bases). Germline V gene data show CDR1 as SQVTM and CDR2 as ANQGSEA. The V and J ends lost 4 bases and 2 bases respectively, with 10 bases between them. The CDR3 is 13 residues long. The DNA of the CDR3 is TGCAGCGTTGGGGGGGGCAACACAGATACGCAGTATTTT. This codes for CSVGGGNTDTQYF.

This clonotype occurred a few times. The chain employs TRBV20-1 and TRBJ1-2; D not resolved. Trimming took off 3 bases at V and 0 bases at J, with 17 bases between the two ends. This CDR3 is 16 amino acids long. The germline gives CDR1 DFQATT, CDR2 SNEGSKA (reference sequence). The CDR3 bases are TGCAGTGCTAGTGGGTCCGGTCCTTTAGCTAACTATGGCTACACCTTC. Amino acids: CSASGSGPLANYGYTF.

This clonotype has only a few counts. This chain links TRBV5-1 with TRBJ2-1; D may be TRBD2 (6 bases). Germline V gene data show CDR1 as SGHRS and CDR2 as YFSETQ. V was cut by 0 bases and J by 3 bases, with 13 bases left in between. The CDR3 runs 16 residues. The DNA of the CDR3 is TGCGCCAGCAGCTTGGACGGCGGGATGTTCTACAATGAGCAGTTCTTC. Translation: CASSLDGGMFYNEQFF. The whole variable domain, remainder taken from reference TRBV5-1 and TRBJ2-1, is KAGVTQTPRYLIKTRGQQVTLSCSPISGHRSVSWYQQTPGQGLQFLFEYFSETQRNKGNFPGRFSGRQFSNSRSEMNVSTLELGDSALYLCASSLDGGMFYNEQFFGPGTRLTVL.

The V and J genes are TRBV12-3 or TRBV12-4 and TRBJ2-3; TRBD1 matches 9 bases. The CDR3 consists of 15 residues. V was clipped by 6 bases and J by 5 bases; unmatched bases: 9. This chain's CDR3 is CASRSGQGRGDTQYF. CDR3 nucleotides: TGTGCCAGCAGGTCTGGACAGGGGAGGGGAGATACGCAGTATTTT.

The CDR3 DNA reads TGCGCCAGCAGCAGGTGGGCCGGGGTCGACGCCTACGAGCAGTACTTC. Protein sequence: CASSRWAGVDAYEQYF. The chain couples TRBV5-1 to TRBJ2-7, with D maybe TRBD2 (5 bases). Germline CDR1 and CDR2: SGHRS and YFSETQ. CDR3 size: 16 residues. The germline V and J ends were trimmed by 4 bases and 2 bases, with 19 bases remaining between them.

This clonotype was counted a few times. The V gene is TRBV6-2 or TRBV6-3, the J gene TRBJ2-3; D might be TRBD2 (5 bases). Germline CDR1 is MNHEY and CDR2 is SVGEGT. Deletions cut 8 bases from V and 0 bases from J, with 18 bases between. This CDR3 has 16 residues. CDR3 residues: CASSQSAVPSTDTQYF. The CDR3 DNA follows: TGTGCCAGCTCCCAGTCAGCGGTCCCTAGCACAGATACGCAGTATTTT.

The chain links TRBV18 to TRBJ2-2; D call uncertain. This CDR3 spans 16 amino acids. Deletions cut 4 bases from V and 1 base from J, with 13 bases between. Per the germline V gene, CDR1 is KGHSH and CDR2 is LQKENI. The DNA of the CDR3 is TGTGCCAGCTCACAGACGCAGACGCAGAACACCGGGGAGCTGTTTTTT. Translating it yields CASSQTQTQNTGELFF.